This entry features one T cell receptor (beta chain) sequence. What it binds is unknown. A junction boundary mismatches the germline segment, possibly from a read error. The data stem from a study of tumor and adjacent non-tumor tissue in lung cancer. Study-level background: Patients were aged about 30 to 76, 9 to 10 men and about 5 women, stage I to III. Overall study findings and caveats: Higher tumor TCR diversity was associated with shorter survival.

Three rounds of nested PCR, following a modified ARM-PCR protocol, produced the TCRbeta library. MiXCR was run by TCRdb on the multiplex PCR reads, yielding one entry per CDR3 protein. The sample shows 98,000 or so distinct CDR3 sequences, 80% of them seen only once. This sample's RNA came from whole unsorted tissue. More than 3 cm separated this lung sample from the edge of the tumor. From germline, CDR1 is PRHDT and CDR2 FYEKMQ (reference sequence). This CDR3 has 15 amino acids. This clonotype originated in a man in his 60s with small cell lung cancer. The chain combines TRBV13 with TRBJ1-5; no firm D call. The sequencing sample was made of distant non-tumor lung tissue. CDR3 DNA sequence: TGTGCCAACAGCTTAGGTACAGATAGCAATCAGCCCCAGGATTTT. Amino acids: CANSLGTDSNQPQDF.